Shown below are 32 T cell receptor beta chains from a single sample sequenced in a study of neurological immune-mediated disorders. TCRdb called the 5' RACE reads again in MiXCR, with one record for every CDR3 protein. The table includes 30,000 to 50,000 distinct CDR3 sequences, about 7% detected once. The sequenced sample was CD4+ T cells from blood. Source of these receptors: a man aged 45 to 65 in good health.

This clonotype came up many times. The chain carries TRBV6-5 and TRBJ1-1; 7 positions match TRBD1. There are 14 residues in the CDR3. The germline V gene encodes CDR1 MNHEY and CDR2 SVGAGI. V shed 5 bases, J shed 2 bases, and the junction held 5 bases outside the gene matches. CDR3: CASSLGQTNTEAFF. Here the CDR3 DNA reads TGTGCCAGCAGTCTGGGACAGACTAACACTGAAGCTTTCTTT.

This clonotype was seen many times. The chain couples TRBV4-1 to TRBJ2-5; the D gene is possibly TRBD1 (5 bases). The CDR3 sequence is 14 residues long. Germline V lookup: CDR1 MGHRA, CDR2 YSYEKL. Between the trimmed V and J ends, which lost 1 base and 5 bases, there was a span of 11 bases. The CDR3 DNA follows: TGCGCCAGCAGCCAAGCTGGGGCTTTGGAGACCCAGTACTTC. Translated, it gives CASSQAGALETQYF.

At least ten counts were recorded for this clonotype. CDR3 amino acids: CASSPLGPLGETQYF. The CDR3 bases are TGCGCCAGCAGCCCCCTCGGCCCCTTGGGAGAGACCCAGTACTTC. The chain has TRBV4-1 and TRBJ2-5; D unresolved. With 4 bases removed from V and 4 bases from J, the gap between germline ends came to 16 bases. This CDR3 comprises 15 residues. Germline V gives CDR1 MGHRA, CDR2 YSYEKL.

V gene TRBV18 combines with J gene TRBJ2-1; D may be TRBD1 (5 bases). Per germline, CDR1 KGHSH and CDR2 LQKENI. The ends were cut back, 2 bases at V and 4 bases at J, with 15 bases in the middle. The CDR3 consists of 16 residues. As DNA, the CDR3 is TGTGCCAGCTCACCAGCCCCCCCAGGGTGGTACAATGAGCAGTTCTTC. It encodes CASSPAPPGWYNEQFF.

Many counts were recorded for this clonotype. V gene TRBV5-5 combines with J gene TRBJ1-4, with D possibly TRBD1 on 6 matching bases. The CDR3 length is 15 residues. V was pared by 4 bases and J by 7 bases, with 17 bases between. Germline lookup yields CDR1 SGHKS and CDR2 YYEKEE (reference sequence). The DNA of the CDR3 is TGTGCCAGCAGCGGAACAGGGCCGGGGGGTGAAAAACTGTTTTTT. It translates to CASSGTGPGGEKLFF.

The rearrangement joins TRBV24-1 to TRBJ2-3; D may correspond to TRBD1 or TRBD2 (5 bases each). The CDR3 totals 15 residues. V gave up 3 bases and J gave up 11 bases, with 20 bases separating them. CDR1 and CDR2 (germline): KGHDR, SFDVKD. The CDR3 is CATSDTGGLSNEQYF. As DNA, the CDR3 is TGTGCCACCAGTGATACTGGGGGTTTGTCAAATGAGCAGTATTTT.

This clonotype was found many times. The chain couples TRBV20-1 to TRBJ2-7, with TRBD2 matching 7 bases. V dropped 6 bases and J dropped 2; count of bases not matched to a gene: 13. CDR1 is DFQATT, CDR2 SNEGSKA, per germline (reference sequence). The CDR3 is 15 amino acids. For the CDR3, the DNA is TGCAGTGCCGGCAGGAGCGGGACGGCCCCCTACGAGCAGTACTTC. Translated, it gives CSAGRSGTAPYEQYF.

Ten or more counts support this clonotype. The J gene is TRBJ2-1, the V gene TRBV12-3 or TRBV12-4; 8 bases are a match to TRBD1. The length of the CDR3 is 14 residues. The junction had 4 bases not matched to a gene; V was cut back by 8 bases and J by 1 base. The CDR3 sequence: CASQGTGSYNEQFF. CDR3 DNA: TGTGCCAGCCAAGGGACAGGTTCCTACAATGAGCAGTTCTTC.

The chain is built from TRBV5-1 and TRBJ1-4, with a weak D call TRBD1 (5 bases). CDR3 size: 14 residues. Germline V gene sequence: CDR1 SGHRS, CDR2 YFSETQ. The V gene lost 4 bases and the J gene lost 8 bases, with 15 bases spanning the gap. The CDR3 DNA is TGCGCCAGCAGCCGGGACCTAACGTCGGAAAAACTGTTTTTT. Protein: CASSRDLTSEKLFF.

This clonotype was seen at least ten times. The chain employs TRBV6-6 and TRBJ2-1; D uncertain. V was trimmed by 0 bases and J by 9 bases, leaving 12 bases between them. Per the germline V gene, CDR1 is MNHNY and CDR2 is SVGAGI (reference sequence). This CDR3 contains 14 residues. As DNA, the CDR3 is TGTGCCAGCAGTTACTCGTCCAAAACCGGTGAGCAGTTCTTC. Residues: CASSYSSKTGEQFF.

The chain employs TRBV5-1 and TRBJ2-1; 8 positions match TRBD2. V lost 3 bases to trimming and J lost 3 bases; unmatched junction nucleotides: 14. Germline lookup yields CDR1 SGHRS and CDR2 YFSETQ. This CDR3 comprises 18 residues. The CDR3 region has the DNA TGCGCCAGCAGCTCCACACAAGGGACTAGAGGGAGCTACAATGAGCAGTTCTTC. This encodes CASSSTQGTRGSYNEQFF.

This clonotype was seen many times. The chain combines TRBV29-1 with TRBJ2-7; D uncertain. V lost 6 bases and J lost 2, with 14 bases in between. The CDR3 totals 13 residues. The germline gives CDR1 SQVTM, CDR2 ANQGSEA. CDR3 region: CSVQDGSAYEQYF. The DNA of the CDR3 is TGCAGCGTGCAGGACGGGTCCGCCTACGAGCAGTACTTC.

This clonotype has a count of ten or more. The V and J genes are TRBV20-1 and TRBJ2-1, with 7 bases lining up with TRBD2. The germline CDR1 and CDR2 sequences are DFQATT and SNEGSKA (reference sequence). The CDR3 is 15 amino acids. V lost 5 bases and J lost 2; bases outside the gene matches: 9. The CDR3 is CSAPEAGVPYNEQFF. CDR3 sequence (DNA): TGCAGTGCTCCCGAGGCGGGAGTCCCCTACAATGAGCAGTTCTTC.

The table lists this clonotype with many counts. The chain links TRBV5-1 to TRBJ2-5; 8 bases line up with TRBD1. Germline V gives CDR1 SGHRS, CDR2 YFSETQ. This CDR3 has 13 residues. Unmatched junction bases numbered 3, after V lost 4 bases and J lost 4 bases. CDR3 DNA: TGCGCCAGCAGCGAGGGACAGGCAGAGACCCAGTACTTC. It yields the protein CASSEGQAETQYF.

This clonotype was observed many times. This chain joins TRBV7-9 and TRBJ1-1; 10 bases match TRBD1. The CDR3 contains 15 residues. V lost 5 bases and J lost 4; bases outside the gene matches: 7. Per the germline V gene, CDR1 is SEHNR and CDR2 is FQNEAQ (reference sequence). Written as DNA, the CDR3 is TGTGCCAGCAGCAAGGGACAGGGGAGGGGCACTGAAGCTTTCTTT. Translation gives CASSKGQGRGTEAFF.

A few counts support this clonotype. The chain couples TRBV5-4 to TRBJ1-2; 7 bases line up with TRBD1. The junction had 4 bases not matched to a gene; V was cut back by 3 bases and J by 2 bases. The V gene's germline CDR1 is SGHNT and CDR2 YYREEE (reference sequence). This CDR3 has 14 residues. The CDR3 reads CASSWTGINYGYTF. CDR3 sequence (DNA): TGTGCCAGCAGCTGGACAGGAATCAACTATGGCTACACCTTC.

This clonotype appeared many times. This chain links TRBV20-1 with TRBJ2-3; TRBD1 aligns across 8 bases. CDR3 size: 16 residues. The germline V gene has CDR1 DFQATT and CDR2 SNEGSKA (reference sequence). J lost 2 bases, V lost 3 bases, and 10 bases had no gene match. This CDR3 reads CSASPPQGAPTDTQYF. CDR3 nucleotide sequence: TGCAGTGCTAGTCCCCCTCAGGGGGCCCCCACAGATACGCAGTATTTT.

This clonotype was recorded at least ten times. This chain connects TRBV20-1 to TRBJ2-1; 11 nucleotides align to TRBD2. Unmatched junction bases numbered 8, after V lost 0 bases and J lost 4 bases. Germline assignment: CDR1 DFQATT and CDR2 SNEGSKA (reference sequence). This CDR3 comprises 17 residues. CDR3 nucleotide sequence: TGCAGTGCTAGAGATACGCCCCGACTAGCGGGATACAATGAGCAGTTCTTC. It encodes CSARDTPRLAGYNEQFF.

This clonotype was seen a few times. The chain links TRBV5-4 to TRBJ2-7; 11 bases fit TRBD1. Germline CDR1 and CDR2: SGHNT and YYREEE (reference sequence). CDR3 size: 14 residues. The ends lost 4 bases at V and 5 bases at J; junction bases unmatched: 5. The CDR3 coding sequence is TGTGCCAGCAGCCCAGGGACAGGGGGGAACGAGCAGTACTTC. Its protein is CASSPGTGGNEQYF.

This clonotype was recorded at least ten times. CDR3 DNA: TGCAGCGTTTGGGAGGGAAACACCATATATTTT. Protein sequence: CSVWEGNTIYF. The V gene is TRBV29-1, the J gene TRBJ1-3; D call uncertain. Germline V CDR1 and CDR2: SQVTM, ANQGSEA. V shed 5 bases and J shed 4 bases, with 6 bases lying between them. This CDR3 contains 11 residues.

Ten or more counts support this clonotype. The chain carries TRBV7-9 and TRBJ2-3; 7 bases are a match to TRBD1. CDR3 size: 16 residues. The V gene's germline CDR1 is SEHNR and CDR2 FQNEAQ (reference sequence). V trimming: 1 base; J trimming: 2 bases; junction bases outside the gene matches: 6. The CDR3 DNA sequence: TGTGCCAGCAGCTTAGTCGGGACAGAAACCACAGATACGCAGTATTTT. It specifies CASSLVGTETTDTQYF.

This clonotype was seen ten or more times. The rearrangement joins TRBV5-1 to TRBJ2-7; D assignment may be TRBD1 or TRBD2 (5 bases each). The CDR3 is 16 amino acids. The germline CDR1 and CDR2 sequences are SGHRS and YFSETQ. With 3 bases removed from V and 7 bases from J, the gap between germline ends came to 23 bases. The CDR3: CASSSTAGTTSLEQYF. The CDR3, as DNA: TGCGCCAGCAGCTCGACCGCCGGGACGACCTCACTGGAGCAGTACTTC. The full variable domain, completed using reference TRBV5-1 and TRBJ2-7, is KAGVTQTPRYLIKTRGQQVTLSCSPISGHRSVSWYQQTPGQGLQFLFEYFSETQRNKGNFPGRFSGRQFSNSRSEMNVSTLELGDSALYLCASSSTAGTTSLEQYFGPGTRLTVT.

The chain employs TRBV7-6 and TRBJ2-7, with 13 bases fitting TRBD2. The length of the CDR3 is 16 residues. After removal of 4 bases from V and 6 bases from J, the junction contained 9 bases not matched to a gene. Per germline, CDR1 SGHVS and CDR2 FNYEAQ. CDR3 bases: TGTGCCAGCAGCTCGGGACTAGCGGGACCCTTCGCCGAGCAGTACTTC. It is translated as CASSSGLAGPFAEQYF.

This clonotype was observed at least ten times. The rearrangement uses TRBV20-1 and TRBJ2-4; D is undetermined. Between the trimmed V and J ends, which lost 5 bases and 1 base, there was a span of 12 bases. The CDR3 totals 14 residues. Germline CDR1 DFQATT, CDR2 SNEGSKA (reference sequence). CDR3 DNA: TGCAGTGCTTCTCCTAGTGGGGCCAAAAACATTCAGTACTTC. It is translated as CSASPSGAKNIQYF.

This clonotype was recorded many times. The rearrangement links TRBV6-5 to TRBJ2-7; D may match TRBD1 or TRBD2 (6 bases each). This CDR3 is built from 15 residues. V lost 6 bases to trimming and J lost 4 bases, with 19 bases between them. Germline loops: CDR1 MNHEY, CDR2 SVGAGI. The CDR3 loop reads CASRTSSEGGYEQYF. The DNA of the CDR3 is TGTGCCAGCAGAACCTCCTCGGAGGGGGGTTACGAGCAGTACTTC.

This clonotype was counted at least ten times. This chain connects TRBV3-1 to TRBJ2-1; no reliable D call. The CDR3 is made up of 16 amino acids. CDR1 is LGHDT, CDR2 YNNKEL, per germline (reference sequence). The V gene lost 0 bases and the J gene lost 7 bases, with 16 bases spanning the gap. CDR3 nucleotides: TGTGCCAGCAGCCAAGATAGGCTGAAGGGCCGGAATGAGCAGTTCTTC. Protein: CASSQDRLKGRNEQFF.

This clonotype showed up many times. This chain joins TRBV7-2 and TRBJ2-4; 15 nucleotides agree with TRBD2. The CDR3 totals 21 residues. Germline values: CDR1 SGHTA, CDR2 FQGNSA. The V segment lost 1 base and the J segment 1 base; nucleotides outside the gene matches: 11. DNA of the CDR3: TGTGCCAGCAGCTTAGAAAGGCGTGGACTAGCGGGAGGGAGGGCCAAAAACATTCAGTACTTC. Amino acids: CASSLERRGLAGGRAKNIQYF.

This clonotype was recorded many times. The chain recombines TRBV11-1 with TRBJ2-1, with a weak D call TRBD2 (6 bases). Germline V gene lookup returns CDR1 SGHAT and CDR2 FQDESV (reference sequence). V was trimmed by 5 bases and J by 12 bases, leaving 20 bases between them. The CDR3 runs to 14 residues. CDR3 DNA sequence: TGTGCCAGCAGCACCCACAGTTCGGGGGTGGGGCAGTTCTTC. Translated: CASSTHSSGVGQFF.

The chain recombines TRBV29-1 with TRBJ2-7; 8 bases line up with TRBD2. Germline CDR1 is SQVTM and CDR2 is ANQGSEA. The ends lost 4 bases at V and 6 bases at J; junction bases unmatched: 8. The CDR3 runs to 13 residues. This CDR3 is CSVAIPGGPEQYF. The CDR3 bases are TGCAGCGTTGCCATACCGGGAGGGCCCGAGCAGTACTTC.

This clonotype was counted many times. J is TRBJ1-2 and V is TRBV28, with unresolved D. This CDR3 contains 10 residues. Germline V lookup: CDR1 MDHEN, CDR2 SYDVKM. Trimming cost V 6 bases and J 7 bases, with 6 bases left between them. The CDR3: CASRSGGYTF. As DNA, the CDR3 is TGTGCCAGCAGGTCTGGTGGCTACACCTTC.

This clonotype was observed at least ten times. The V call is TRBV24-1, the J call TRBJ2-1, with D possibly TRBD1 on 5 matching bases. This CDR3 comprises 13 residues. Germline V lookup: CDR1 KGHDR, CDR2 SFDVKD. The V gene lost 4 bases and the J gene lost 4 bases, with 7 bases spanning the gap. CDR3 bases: TGTGCCACCAGTGAGCCAGGGTACAATGAGCAGTTCTTC. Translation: CATSEPGYNEQFF.

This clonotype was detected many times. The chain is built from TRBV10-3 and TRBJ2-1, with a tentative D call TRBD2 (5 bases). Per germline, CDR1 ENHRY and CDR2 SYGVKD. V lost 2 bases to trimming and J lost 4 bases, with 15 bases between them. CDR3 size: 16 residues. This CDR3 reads CAISEVVGSGYNEQFF. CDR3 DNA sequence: TGTGCCATCAGTGAGGTGGTGGGGAGCGGATACAATGAGCAGTTCTTC.